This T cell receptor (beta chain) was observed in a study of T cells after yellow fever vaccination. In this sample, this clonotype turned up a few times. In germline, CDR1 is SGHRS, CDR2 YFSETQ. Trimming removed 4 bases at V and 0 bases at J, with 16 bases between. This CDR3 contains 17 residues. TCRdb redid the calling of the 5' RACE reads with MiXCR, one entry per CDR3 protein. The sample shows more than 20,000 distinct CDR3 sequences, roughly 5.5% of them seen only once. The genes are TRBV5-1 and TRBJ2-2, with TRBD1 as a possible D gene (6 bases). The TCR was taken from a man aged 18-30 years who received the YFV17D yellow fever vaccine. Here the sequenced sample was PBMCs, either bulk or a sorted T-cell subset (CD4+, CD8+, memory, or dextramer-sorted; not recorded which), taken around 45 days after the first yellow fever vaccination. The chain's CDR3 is CASSRTLDSANTGELFF. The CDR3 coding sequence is TGCGCCAGCAGCCGGACCTTGGACAGTGCGAACACCGGGGAGCTGTTTTTT.